A single sample gave rise to the 28 T cell receptor beta chains below, sequenced in a study of PD-1 blockade in mismatch repair-deficient tumors. These receptors' antigens are unknown. Clones were sequenced by immunoSEQ multiplex PCR, and TCRdb holds only the in-frame ones, with some missing. The sample holds some 10,000 clones, approximately 86% seen once. This sample's time point: approximately nine-day in vitro stimulation with candidate neoantigen peptide 2. The sample was cells cultured in vitro, taken from a patient treated with pembrolizumab. The source is an adult with mismatch repair-deficient cancer.

This clone appeared a few times. The chain uses TRBV2 and TRBJ2-5; D uncertain. The CDR3 totals 13 residues. Germline V lookup: CDR1 SNHLY, CDR2 FYNNEI. Trimming removed 7 bases at V and 0 bases at J, with 9 bases between. The chain's CDR3 is CASTGPHQETQYF. The CDR3 DNA is TGTGCCAGCACTGGACCGCACCAAGAGACCCAGTACTTC.

The chain links TRBV7-8 to TRBJ2-5, with TRBD2 as a possible D gene (5 bases). Trimming stripped 5 bases from V and 1 base from J, with 20 bases between. This CDR3 has 17 amino acids. Germline V gene data show CDR1 as SGHVS and CDR2 as FQNEAQ. The CDR3 coding sequence is TGTGCCAGCAGCGGATTCGAGGCCAGAAGCGGCCAAGAGACCCAGTACTTC. Its translation is CASSGFEARSGQETQYF.

The chain links TRBV2 to TRBJ2-7; 10 bases line up with TRBD2. V trimming: 9 bases; J trimming: 6 bases; junction bases outside the gene matches: 11. The germline V gene encodes CDR1 SNHLY and CDR2 FYNNEI. The CDR3 extends over 14 amino acids. CDR3 sequence: CAREPKREGLEQYF. The CDR3 DNA reads as TGTGCCAGAGAGCCGAAGCGGGAGGGCCTCGAGCAGTACTTC.

This clone was detected a few times. CDR3 nucleotides: TGTGCTAGTGGTTTACAGGGGGCGCGAACCGGGGAGCTGTTTTTT. Protein sequence: CASGLQGARTGELFF. The J gene is TRBJ2-2, the V gene TRBV12-5; 9 bases agree with TRBD1. This CDR3 region has 15 residues. Germline CDR1 LGHNT, CDR2 FRNRAP. V shed 3 bases, J shed 5 bases, and the junction held 4 bases outside the gene matches. The full variable domain, rest sourced from reference TRBV12-5 and TRBJ2-2, is DARVTQTPRHKVTEMGQEVTMRCQPILGHNTVFWYRQTMMQGLELLAYFRNRAPLDDSGMPKDRFSAEMPDATLATLKIQPSEPRDSAVYFCASGLQGARTGELFFGEGSRLTVL.

J is TRBJ2-7 and V is TRBV27, with 9 bases identical to TRBD2. This CDR3 is built from 15 residues. The V gene end was trimmed by 5 bases and the J gene end by 3 bases; junction bases not matched to a gene: 8. CDR1 and CDR2 (germline): MNHEY, SMNVEV (reference sequence). The CDR3 coding sequence is TGTGCCAGCAGTAGTATAGCGGGAGCCCTCTACGAGCAGTACTTC. Encoded protein: CASSSIAGALYEQYF.

This sequence joins TRBV5-1 and TRBJ1-4, with TRBD1 matching over 8 bases. The CDR3 runs to 15 residues. The germline gives CDR1 SGHRS, CDR2 YFSETQ. V lost 0 bases and J lost 6; bases outside the gene matches: 4. The CDR3 spells CASSLVPGGDEKLFF. CDR3 in DNA: TGCGCCAGCAGCTTGGTGCCAGGGGGCGATGAAAAACTGTTTTTT. The full variable domain, with the rest looked up from reference TRBV5-1 and TRBJ1-4, is KAGVTQTPRYLIKTRGQQVTLSCSPISGHRSVSWYQQTPGQGLQFLFEYFSETQRNKGNFPGRFSGRQFSNSRSEMNVSTLELGDSALYLCASSLVPGGDEKLFFGSGTQLSVL.

The chain employs TRBV14 and TRBJ2-1, with 7 nucleotides matching TRBD1. The CDR3 is 15 amino acids. Germline V gene lookup returns CDR1 SGHDN and CDR2 FVKESK. V was pared by 1 base and J by 9 bases, with 9 bases of the junction left unmatched. CDR3 sequence: CASSQGGVQGLEQFF. The DNA for the CDR3 is TGTGCCAGCAGCCAAGGAGGTGTACAGGGGCTTGAGCAGTTCTTC.

This chain links TRBV28 with TRBJ2-3; unclear D gene. V was clipped by 5 bases and J by 2 bases, with 8 bases between them. CDR3 length: 13 amino acids. Germline CDR1 and CDR2: MDHEN and SYDVKM. In DNA form, the CDR3 reads TGTGCCAGCAGTCTGGACCTCACAGATACGCAGTATTTT. It yields the protein CASSLDLTDTQYF.

The chain combines TRBV11-1 with TRBJ2-2; D uncertain. Trimming removed 10 bases at V and 1 base at J, with 13 bases between. CDR3 length equals 14 residues. Germline CDR1 is SGHAT and CDR2 is FQDESV (reference sequence). CDR3 sequence reads: CATTVGRNTGELFF. The CDR3 region has the DNA TGTGCCACCACCGTGGGAAGGAACACCGGGGAGCTGTTTTTT.

The chain uses TRBV6-6 and TRBJ2-7, with D tentatively TRBD2 (6 bases). V was clipped by 6 bases and J by 3 bases, with 21 bases between them. This CDR3 has 16 residues. Germline V CDR1 and CDR2: MNHNY, SVGAGI (reference sequence). CDR3 sequence: CASRTPGLRRNYEQYF. The CDR3 DNA follows: TGTGCCAGCAGGACTCCGGGACTGAGAAGAAACTACGAGCAGTACTTC.

The genes are TRBV9 and TRBJ1-1; 9 bases fit TRBD1. From germline, CDR1 is SGDLS and CDR2 YYNGEE. The CDR3 spans 14 residues. V trimming: 4 bases; J trimming: 3 bases; junction bases outside the gene matches: 4. CDR3 DNA: TGTGCCAGCAGCTTAAGACAGGGGGACACTGAAGCTTTCTTT. Amino acids: CASSLRQGDTEAFF.

The rearrangement uses TRBV18 and TRBJ2-1; the D gene is possibly TRBD2 (6 bases). Germline CDR1 is KGHSH and CDR2 is LQKENI. V lost 4 bases to trimming and J lost 0 bases, with 10 bases between them. The CDR3 extends over 15 amino acids. Here the CDR3 reads CASSRREDSYNEQFF. The CDR3 bases are TGTGCCAGCTCACGGCGGGAAGACTCCTACAATGAGCAGTTCTTC.

V usage is TRBV2 and J usage is TRBJ2-5, with TRBD2 matching 10 bases. V lost 4 bases and J lost 4; bases outside the gene matches: 6. The CDR3 contains 15 residues. Germline CDR1 and CDR2: SNHLY and FYNNEI. The CDR3 DNA reads TGTGCCAGCAGTGTACTAGCGGGAACAACAGAGACCCAGTACTTC. Its translation: CASSVLAGTTETQYF.

The CDR3 region has the DNA TGCGCCAGCACCACGACAGACACCTACGAGCAGTACTTC. As protein: CASTTTDTYEQYF. The V and J genes are TRBV5-1 and TRBJ2-7, with D perhaps matching TRBD1 (5 bases). V lost 6 bases and J 2 bases, leaving 12 bases between the germline ends. The CDR3 is 13 amino acids. CDR1 and CDR2 from the germline V gene are SGHRS and YFSETQ.

The chain couples TRBV10-2 to TRBJ2-5; the D gene is possibly TRBD1 (6 bases). V lost 8 bases and J 0 bases, leaving 19 bases between the germline ends. Germline CDR1 is WSHSY and CDR2 is SAAADI. The CDR3 is 16 amino acids. The CDR3 DNA follows: TGCGCCAGCCGTGGGGGTCTGAGGGGGTACCAAGAGACCCAGTACTTC. Translated: CASRGGLRGYQETQYF.

This chain links TRBV6-6 with TRBJ1-6; unclear D gene. Trimming stripped 0 bases from V and 9 bases from J, with 3 bases between. This CDR3 has 12 residues. Germline V gene sequence: CDR1 MNHNY, CDR2 SVGAGI (reference sequence). The CDR3 here is CASSYSRSPLHF. DNA of the CDR3: TGTGCCAGCAGTTACTCGCGTTCACCCCTCCACTTT.

The chain employs TRBV9 and TRBJ1-5; possibly TRBD1 for D (5 bases). The germline V gene has CDR1 SGDLS and CDR2 YYNGEE. CDR3 length: 14 amino acids. V lost 5 bases and J lost 5, with 14 bases in between. CDR3 nucleotide sequence: TGTGCCAGCAGTGGGGGAGAAGTATATCAGCCCCAGCATTTT. This encodes CASSGGEVYQPQHF.

J is TRBJ2-3 and V is TRBV7-3; 14 bases are a match to TRBD2. The ends lost 5 bases at V and 2 bases at J; junction bases unmatched: 6. Looked up from germline, CDR1 is SGHTA and CDR2 is FQGTGA. This CDR3 is 17 amino acids long. This CDR3 is CASSPLGLAGATDTQYF. The CDR3 DNA follows: TGTGCCAGCAGCCCATTGGGACTAGCGGGAGCCACAGATACGCAGTATTTT.

This clone was detected only a few times. This chain connects TRBV6-5 to TRBJ2-3, with D maybe TRBD2 (5 bases). Trimming removed 2 bases at V and 0 bases at J, with 6 bases between. This CDR3 has 14 residues. Looked up from germline, CDR1 is MNHEY and CDR2 is SVGAGI. The CDR3 protein is CASSYRDSTDTQYF. In DNA, the CDR3 is TGTGCCAGCAGTTACCGGGATAGCACAGATACGCAGTATTTT.

The rearrangement links TRBV12-2 to TRBJ2-7. TRBV12-2 is designated a pseudogene. This CDR3 has 13 residues. DNA of the CDR3: TGTGCAAGTCGTCTTCGGACCACCTACGAGCAGTACTTC. Its translation: CASRLRTTYEQYF.

The chain uses TRBV21-1 and TRBJ1-1; TRBD1, the D gene given by the table, was not confirmed from the DNA. TRBV21-1 is a pseudogene. This CDR3 region has 15 residues. As DNA, the CDR3 is TGTGCCAGCAGCAAAAGACACGGCATGAACACTGAAGCTTTCTTT. It specifies CASSKRHGMNTEAFF.

The V and J genes are TRBV21-1 and TRBJ2-7; the D call of TRBD1 is as the table states it, not checked on the DNA. TRBV21-1 is shown as a pseudogene. The CDR3 spans 15 residues. The CDR3 reads CASRIRDREAYEQYF. The CDR3 DNA sequence: TGTGCCAGCAGGATAAGGGACAGGGAAGCTTACGAGCAGTACTTC.

The chain links TRBV5-1 to TRBJ1-5; D unresolved. The CDR3 is made up of 14 amino acids. The V and J ends lost 0 bases and 1 base respectively, with 5 bases between them. The V gene's germline CDR1 is SGHRS and CDR2 YFSETQ. As DNA, the CDR3 is TGCGCCAGCAGCTTGGCGGGGAGCAATCAGCCCCAGCATTTT. Encoded protein: CASSLAGSNQPQHF. Filled out from reference TRBV5-1 and TRBJ1-5, the complete variable domain reads KAGVTQTPRYLIKTRGQQVTLSCSPISGHRSVSWYQQTPGQGLQFLFEYFSETQRNKGNFPGRFSGRQFSNSRSEMNVSTLELGDSALYLCASSLAGSNQPQHFGDGTRLSIL.

The chain combines TRBV28 with TRBJ2-5; D ambiguous. Germline lookup yields CDR1 MDHEN and CDR2 SYDVKM. The CDR3 spans 15 residues. V lost 4 bases, J lost 2 bases, and 14 bases lay in between. CDR3 bases: TGTGCCAGCAGTTCCGGTGGAGTGGGGCAAGAGACCCAGTACTTC. It encodes CASSSGGVGQETQYF.

This chain uses TRBV9 with TRBJ2-7, with a tentative D call TRBD1 (6 bases). V was shortened by 3 bases and J by 4 bases, with 14 bases between the two germline ends. The CDR3 is 14 amino acids. The germline CDR1 and CDR2 sequences are SGDLS and YYNGEE. CDR3 DNA: TGTGCCAGCAGCGCTCCGGGACAAGGGTACGAGCAGTACTTC. Translation gives CASSAPGQGYEQYF.

This sequence joins TRBV15 and TRBJ2-2, with 7 bases fitting TRBD2. The CDR3 consists of 14 residues. Trimming removed 2 bases from V and 6 bases from J; junction bases left unmatched: 3. Per germline, CDR1 LNHNV and CDR2 YYDKDF (reference sequence). The CDR3 coding sequence is TGTGCCACCAGCAGAAACGCGGGAGCCGGGGAGCTGTTTTTT. It encodes CATSRNAGAGELFF.

The CDR3 DNA reads TGTGCCAGCAGCTCGTCAGGGGACTACAATGAGCAGTTCTTC. Amino acids: CASSSSGDYNEQFF. The chain employs TRBV9 and TRBJ2-1; tentative D call: TRBD1 (6 bases). The ends were cut back, 4 bases at V and 3 bases at J, with 11 bases in the middle. CDR1 SGDLS and CDR2 YYNGEE come from the germline V gene. This CDR3 comprises 14 residues.

This clone was seen just once. This chain connects TRBV7-2 to TRBJ1-5; D is possibly TRBD1 (6 bases). V lost 5 bases and J lost 5, with 16 bases in between. The CDR3 has 15 amino acids. Germline V lookup: CDR1 SGHTA, CDR2 FQGNSA. CDR3 DNA: TGTGCCAGCAGCGTAACAGGGAATCCCGATCAGCCCCAGCATTTT. This encodes CASSVTGNPDQPQHF.